This T cell receptor beta chain derives from a study of human T cells and chemical hapten exposure. CDR1 SQVTM and CDR2 ANQGSEA come from the germline V gene. Trimming took off 7 bases at V and 0 bases at J, with 13 bases between the two ends. CDR3 length: 13 residues. One entry per CDR3 protein, called by TCRdb with MiXCR from the RACE reads. The top ten hold approximately 1.5% of the sample, which has 150,000 to 200,000 distinct CDR3 sequences, about 14% seen once. Sample time point: patch test 1, 2 weeks after DPC sensitization. Treatment described: therapeutic diphenylcyclopropenone sensitization with weekly scalp DPC.

The chain joins TRBV29-1 to TRBJ2-7; D is tentatively TRBD1 or TRBD2 (7 bases each). The origin of this receptor is a young woman with alopecia areata. Some clones in this sample may be carry-over from other donors' samples. Specimen: whole blood, collected in connection with sensitization to the hapten diphenylcyclopropenone (DPC). The CDR3 is CSAGGVSSYEQYF. The CDR3 DNA follows: TGCAGCGCAGGGGGGGTAAGCTCCTACGAGCAGTACTTC.